This T cell receptor (beta chain) emerged from a study of T cells expressing NK-cell markers. This clonotype counts as large (0.1 to 1%) by frequency. Generation of TCR beta cDNA was performed by 5'RACE template switching incorporating UMIs. From its re-call of the 5' RACE reads, TCRdb lists each CDR3 protein once, without DNA. In total, the table holds 3,000 or so distinct CDR3 sequences. Source material: blood T cells: a sorted CD56 or NKG2C T cell subset, CD4+ or CD8+ T cells, or bulk PBMC T cells (not recorded which). The receptor was isolated from a woman aged 18-29 years in good health.

This CDR3 is CASSELAGNYNEQFF. The chain recombines TRBV6-4 with TRBJ2-1; TCRdb's D call, TRBD2, is unchecked because there is no DNA. Per germline, CDR1 MRHNA and CDR2 SNTAGT. There are 15 residues in the CDR3.